The entry below gives a single TCR beta chain sequence along with its context. The antigen is undetermined. The germline V and J ends were trimmed by 0 bases and 4 bases, with 13 bases remaining between them. Germline V gene sequence: CDR1 SGHRS, CDR2 YFSETQ. This CDR3 spans 15 amino acids. This table comes from immunoSEQ multiplex PCR, and its TCRdb copy is limited to in-frame clones, with some not included. The sample has approximately 710,000 clones, around 91% seen once. The entry originates in a study of shared clonotypes between healthy human individuals. At the level of the study: CD4 naive cells filled three plates per donor, CD4 memory three, CD8 naive two and CD8 memory one.

Study-level results: With a few donors compared, roughly 4.9% of naive CD4 clonotypes were shared.

The gene calls are TRBV5-1 and TRBJ1-2, with D hard to call. What was sequenced was memory CD8+ T cells from PBMCs. Sample subset: CD45RO+ cells pooled with CCR7-negative TemRA cells. The receptor was derived from a man aged 18 to 29 in good health. Some clones in this sample may be carry-over from other donors' samples. This chain's CDR3 is CASSLDNTATYGYTF. CDR3 DNA: TGCGCCAGCAGCTTGGATAACACAGCTACCTATGGCTACACCTTC.